Listed here are 18 T cell receptor beta chains from one sample, sequenced in a study of synovial regulatory T cells in juvenile arthritis. Repertoires were generated with immunoSEQ multiplex PCR, while TCRdb's copy carries only in-frame clones and drops some. Across over 800 clones, the top ten clones capture about 4.6% of the sample. Study conclusions and caveats: Blood Treg cells that were inflammation-associated showed lower TCR diversity than other blood Treg cells.

These receptors' antigens are unknown. Sequenced sample: Treg cells from blood. Sample subset: HLA-DR+ inflammation-associated blood Treg cells. These receptors originate from a donor aged 2-29 years with juvenile idiopathic arthritis.

This clone ranks as medium-sized in terms of frequency. The chain combines TRBV5-6 with TRBJ2-2; TCRdb's assignment of TRBD2 cannot be checked, as there is no DNA. Germline V gene lookup returns CDR1 SGHDT and CDR2 YYEEEE. This CDR3 contains 13 residues. No DNA sequence is on record. CDR3 sequence: CASSRLAGGELFF.

This clone is medium-sized by frequency. The rearrangement joins TRBV15 to TRBJ2-7; TCRdb's D gene call, TRBD2, goes unchecked for lack of DNA. Germline loops: CDR1 LNHNV, CDR2 YYDKDF (reference sequence). The CDR3 contains 15 residues. No DNA sequence was recorded. CDR3 in amino acids: CATSRGEGGRYEQYF.

In terms of frequency, this clone is medium-sized (0.01 to 0.1%). The chain uses TRBV10-3 and TRBJ2-1; checking the TCRdb D call of TRBD2 is not possible without DNA. This CDR3 region has 15 residues. No DNA appears here. Germline CDR1 and CDR2: ENHRY and SYGVKD. The CDR3 is CAISDGLAAYNEQFF.

This clone shows up as medium-sized by frequency. The chain recombines TRBV6-6 with TRBJ1-2. Per the germline V gene, CDR1 is MNHNY and CDR2 is SVGAGI (reference sequence). This CDR3 is built from 13 residues. The entry carries no DNA sequence. The CDR3 spells CASSYAGFYGYTF.

According to its frequency, this clone is medium-sized. The chain has TRBV11-3 and TRBJ2-1; TCRdb picks TRBD2, but there is no DNA to check that call. This CDR3 has 17 amino acids. The entry carries no DNA sequence. Germline CDR1 reads SGHNT; CDR2 reads YENEEA. CDR3 protein: CASSLALPSGSDNEQFF.

This clone is identified as medium-sized (0.01 to 0.1%) from frequency. The chain links TRBV5-6 to TRBJ2-4; the D gene TCRdb calls, TRBD2, cannot be checked with no DNA. This CDR3 has 15 amino acids. No DNA is given. CDR1 and CDR2 (germline): SGHDT, YYEEEE. CDR3: CASSLDGLAKNIQYF.

This clone is identified as medium-sized from frequency. The chain employs TRBV25-1 and TRBJ2-2; TCRdb's D call of TRBD2 is untestable without DNA. This CDR3 comprises 15 residues. This entry has no DNA. Germline V CDR1 and CDR2: MGHDK, SYGVNS. The CDR3 loop reads CASSEGALNTGELFF.

This clone ranks as medium-sized in terms of frequency. The chain combines TRBV11-2 with TRBJ1-5. The CDR3 has 17 amino acids. No DNA sequence was recorded. Germline CDR1 reads SGHAT; CDR2 reads FQNNGV. The CDR3 here is CASSLGRGMMRNQPQHF.

According to its frequency, this clone is large. The gene calls are TRBV14 and TRBJ1-2. CDR1 SGHDN and CDR2 FVKESK come from the germline V gene. This CDR3 contains 13 residues. Only the protein is available. Here the CDR3 reads CASSQDARWGYTF.

By frequency, this clone is medium-sized. This chain uses TRBV15 with TRBJ2-5. The CDR3 sequence is 13 residues long. A DNA sequence was not provided. Germline-derived CDR1 and CDR2 are LNHNV and YYDKDF (reference sequence). The CDR3 here is CATRGEFQETQYF.

This clone is labeled medium-sized based on frequency. The chain carries TRBV5-4 and TRBJ1-1. The CDR3 covers 13 residues. No DNA is listed. In germline, CDR1 is SGHNT, CDR2 YYREEE (reference sequence). CDR3 amino acids: CATRKGLSTEAFF.

By frequency, this clone registers medium-sized. The V call is TRBV6-1, the J call TRBJ1-1; TCRdb gives TRBD1 as the D gene, but with no DNA this cannot be confirmed. CDR1 and CDR2 from the germline V gene are MNHNS and SASEGT. The CDR3 covers 16 residues. No DNA is listed. The CDR3 here is CASSEIPQGRNTEAFF.

This clone is called medium-sized (0.01 to 0.1%) based on its frequency. The rearrangement links TRBV7-2 to TRBJ2-1; TCRdb proposes TRBD2, but this gene call is untestable without DNA. This CDR3 has 18 amino acids. DNA is not on record. CDR1 and CDR2 from the germline V gene are SGHTA and FQGNSA. The chain's CDR3 is CASSLAEAVAGGRNEQFF.

By frequency, this clone registers medium-sized. The chain recombines TRBV7-9 with TRBJ1-2; the D gene TCRdb calls, TRBD1, cannot be checked with no DNA. CDR1 and CDR2 from the germline V gene are SEHNR and FQNEAQ (reference sequence). The CDR3 length is 14 residues. No DNA appears here. CDR3 sequence reads: CASSRQALFYGYTF.

This clone shows up as large by frequency. The J gene is TRBJ1-1, the V gene TRBV27. Germline V gene data show CDR1 as MNHEY and CDR2 as SMNVEV (reference sequence). This CDR3 contains 13 residues. DNA for this receptor is not on file. The CDR3 sequence: CASSFRGAPEAFF.

By frequency, this clone is medium-sized (0.01 to 0.1%). The chain combines TRBV19 with TRBJ1-1; TCRdb reports TRBD1, a call that lacks DNA to check it against. This CDR3 contains 13 residues. This entry has no DNA. Germline CDR1 and CDR2: LNHDA and SQIVND (reference sequence). CDR3 residues: CASSPLDSLGAFF.

This clone is classed as large (0.1 to 1%) by frequency. The J gene is TRBJ1-2, the V gene TRBV27. This CDR3 is 13 amino acids long. Nucleotide data are not available. The germline gives CDR1 MNHEY, CDR2 SMNVEV (reference sequence). This CDR3 is CASSFPGGTGYTF.

This clone is classed as large (0.1 to 1%) by frequency. The J gene is TRBJ1-2, the V gene TRBV7-2; TCRdb picks TRBD1, but there is no DNA to check that call. Germline lookup yields CDR1 SGHTA and CDR2 FQGNSA. This CDR3 has 16 residues. The entry carries no DNA sequence. CDR3 region: CASSLAVLGTGSGYTF.